This T cell receptor (beta chain) was observed in a study of T cell responses to AZD1222 COVID-19 vaccine. Study observations and caveats: Among vaccine-associated CD4 TCRs, coverage spanned spike, with dominance at 160-218 and 743-854. Unmutated variant regions are reportedly the target of nearly half of TCRs that are spike-specific. The donors showed a predominance of white British ancestry and of females, with possible underestimation of clonal diversity.

As regards this clone: What it binds is not known.

Sequencing was performed with immunoSEQ multiplex PCR; in TCRdb, only in-frame clones are kept and a portion is missing. The data show around 270,000 clones, about 94% seen once. There are 13 residues in the CDR3. Germline lookup yields CDR1 LGHDT and CDR2 YNNKEL (reference sequence). Trimming cost V 4 bases and J 3 bases, with 6 bases left between them. Both about-4-week and about-12-week second-dose recipients were combined. Here the sequenced sample was peripheral blood, taken 28 days after the second AZD1222 dose. V is TRBV3-1 (or the pseudogene TRBV3-2) and J is TRBJ2-2; D gene ambiguous. The TCR sequence derives from an adult who received the AZD1222 COVID-19 vaccine. The CDR3 loop is CASSRSYTGELFF. The CDR3 bases are TGTGCCAGCAGCCGGTCCTACACCGGGGAGCTGTTTTTT.